What follows are 4 T cell receptor beta chains derived from one specimen sequenced in a study of immune characteristics of hereditary and idiopathic chronic pancreatitis. Produced via immunoSEQ multiplex PCR; TCRdb's table is partial and in-frame only. The sample includes more than 8,500 clones, about four fifths seen only once; the top ten take 11% to 15%. Chronic pancreatitis tissue was collected during total pancreatectomy with islet autotransplantation. Source material: pancreas tissue with idiopathic chronic pancreatitis. Every receptor here comes from a human donor with chronic pancreatitis.

The sample holds a few counts of this clone. This chain connects TRBV7-3 to TRBJ1-1; 7 nucleotides agree with TRBD1. The V segment lost 5 bases and the J segment 1 base; nucleotides outside the gene matches: 4. The CDR3 extends over 14 amino acids. The V gene's germline CDR1 is SGHTA and CDR2 FQGTGA. This chain's CDR3 is CASSATGWNTEAFF. The DNA for the CDR3 is TGTGCCAGCAGCGCGACAGGGTGGAACACTGAAGCTTTCTTT.

The gene calls are TRBV19 and TRBJ1-1; 8 positions match TRBD1. Germline CDR1 reads LNHDA; CDR2 reads SQIVND (reference sequence). With 7 bases clipped from V and 3 bases from J, the junction kept 13 bases outside the gene matches. This CDR3 has 16 residues. The chain's CDR3 is CASTDQGAGWDTEAFF. CDR3 DNA: TGTGCCAGTACCGATCAGGGGGCAGGATGGGACACTGAAGCTTTCTTT.

This clone was seen once. The chain combines TRBV12-3 or TRBV12-4 with TRBJ2-3; tentative D call: TRBD2 (6 bases). V was pared by 6 bases and J by 6 bases, with 7 bases between. This CDR3 has 11 residues. The CDR3 sequence is CASREGDTQYF. The CDR3, as DNA: TGTGCCAGCAGGGAGGGGGATACGCAGTATTTT.

The chain links TRBV30 to TRBJ2-2, with D possibly TRBD2 on 6 matching bases. The CDR3 runs 16 residues. Trimming left V 7 bases short and J 3 bases short, with 21 bases between. Per the germline V gene, CDR1 is GTSNPN and CDR2 is SVGIG (reference sequence). This CDR3 reads CASNSDPSSDTGELFF. The DNA of the CDR3 is TGTGCCTCCAATAGTGACCCTTCTAGCGACACCGGGGAGCTGTTTTTT.